The rows below give T cell receptor beta chains drawn from one sample of a study of CD8 T cell repertoires and HIV-1 epitope variants. The data were produced by immunoSEQ multiplex PCR, yet TCRdb's version contains in-frame clones alone and is incomplete. The sample records 4,500 to 6,500 clones, about three fifths being singletons. Their recognized antigens are unknown. What was sequenced was cultured CD8+ T cells derived from PBMCs. These TCRs come from a male donor with HIV. Each CDR3 is given with its conserved first and last residue. A D gene is named only where the DNA matches it firmly. Only some rows state a clone size, as once, few, many or a class for expanded clones.

V gene,clone size,D gene,J gene,CDR3 protein,CDR3 DNA
TRBV11-1,-,-,TRBJ2-6,CASSLSPGESGANVLTF,TGTGCCAGCAGCCTCAGCCCCGGGGAGTCTGGGGCCAACGTCCTGACTTTC
TRBV6-6,-,TRBD1,TRBJ2-2,CASTLGQGQGELFF,TGTGCCAGCACCTTGGGACAGGGGCAGGGGGAGCTGTTTTTT
TRBV11-1,-,TRBD1,TRBJ1-3,CASSRSTRGNTIYF,TGTGCCAGCAGCCGATCGACCAGGGGGAACACCATATATTTT
TRBV28,few,-,TRBJ1-1,CASTPGARVPEAFF,TGTGCCAGCACCCCTGGGGCACGGGTGCCCGAAGCTTTCTTT
TRBV7-9,-,TRBD2,TRBJ2-3,CASSTTSGGPDTQYF,TGTGCCAGCAGCACTACTAGCGGGGGGCCAGATACGCAGTATTTT
TRBV15,few,TRBD2,TRBJ2-3,CATSSTSGGADTQYF,TGTGCCACCAGCAGTACTAGCGGGGGGGCAGATACGCAGTATTTT
TRBV19,-,-,TRBJ2-2,CASSPWTATGELFF,TGTGCCAGTAGTCCATGGACAGCCACCGGGGAGCTGTTTTTT
TRBV27,once,TRBD1,TRBJ2-2,CASSTWDSMRVSTGELFF,TGTGCCAGCAGTACATGGGACAGCATGAGGGTTAGCACCGGGGAGCTGTTTTTT
TRBV11-2,-,-,TRBJ2-7,CASSASYEQYF,TGTGCCAGCAGCGCTTCCTACGAGCAGTACTTC
TRBV5-1,few,-,TRBJ1-2,CASSLEGNYGYTF,TGCGCCAGCAGCTTGGAGGGGAACTATGGCTACACCTTC
TRBV6-6,few,-,TRBJ1-5,CASSYGTTSNQPQHF,TGTGCCAGCAGTTATGGGACAACGAGCAATCAGCCCCAGCATTTT
TRBV25-1,few,-,TRBJ1-2,CASSEPPGDGYTF,TGTGCCAGCAGTGAACCCCCAGGGGACGGCTACACCTTC
TRBV29-1,-,-,TRBJ1-1,CSVEGSTEAFF,TGCAGCGTTGAGGGCAGCACTGAAGCTTTCTTT
TRBV4-2,-,-,TRBJ2-2,CASSQSTSKNTGELFF,TGTGCCAGCAGCCAATCGACTAGTAAAAACACCGGGGAGCTGTTTTTT
TRBV27,few,-,TRBJ1-2,CASSLAGEERYGYTF,TGTGCCAGCAGTTTGGCGGGGGAAGAACGTTATGGCTACACCTTC
TRBV6-5,few,TRBD1,TRBJ1-1,CASSYPGQGIYQAFF,TGTGCCAGCAGTTACCCGGGACAGGGGATTTACCAAGCTTTCTTT
TRBV5-3,-,-,TRBJ2-7,CASSLRAGEQYF,TGTGCCAGCAGCTTACGAGCGGGCGAGCAGTACTTC
TRBV25-1,few,-,TRBJ1-6,CASSESGGNSPLHF,TGTGCCAGCAGTGAATCAGGTGGGAATTCACCCCTCCACTTT
TRBV11-2,-,-,TRBJ1-3,CASSFPSQGNSGNTIYF,TGTGCCAGCAGCTTCCCCTCGCAGGGTAACTCTGGAAACACCATATATTTT
TRBV6-1,few,-,TRBJ2-2,CASSSDSTGELFF,TGTGCCAGCAGCTCGGACAGCACCGGGGAGCTGTTTTTT
TRBV7-9,few,-,TRBJ2-2,CASTGVTGELFF,TGTGCCAGCACTGGGGTCACCGGGGAGCTGTTTTTT
TRBV7-5,-,-,TRBJ2-3,CVRSSRTSGGTDTQYF,TGTGTCAGAAGCTCAAGGACTAGCGGGGGCACAGATACGCAGTATTTT
TRBV4-3,-,TRBD1,TRBJ1-2,CASSQDLDRLYGYTF,TGCGCCAGCAGCCAAGATCTGGACAGGCTCTATGGCTACACCTTC
TRBV4-2,-,TRBD1,TRBJ2-7,CASSQDGDRGINEQYF,TGTGCCAGCAGCCAAGACGGGGACAGGGGGATCAACGAGCAGTACTTC
TRBV29-1,-,TRBD1,TRBJ2-5,CSVEDLRTGLLEETQYF,TGCAGCGTTGAAGATCTAAGGACAGGGTTATTGGAAGAGACCCAGTACTTC
TRBV6-1,-,-,TRBJ2-7,CASSEAHSRPYEQYF,TGTGCCAGCAGTGAAGCACACAGCCGACCCTACGAGCAGTACTTC
TRBV10-3,-,TRBD2,TRBJ2-2,CATRQLAASNTGELFF,TGTGCCACTCGGCAGCTAGCGGCCAGCAACACCGGGGAGCTGTTTTTT
TRBV7-6,-,-,TRBJ1-1,CASSLGENTEAFF,TGTGCCAGCAGCTTAGGGGAGAACACTGAAGCTTTCTTT
TRBV5-1,-,TRBD1,TRBJ2-5,CASSPVSGQQETQYF,TGCGCCAGCAGCCCCGTTTCGGGACAGCAAGAGACCCAGTACTTC
TRBV6-5,-,-,TRBJ2-6,CASSYSTGAGANVLTF,TGTGCCAGCAGTTACTCGACGGGGGCTGGGGCCAACGTCCTGACTTTC